This entry concerns a single TCR beta chain. Trimming took 3 bases from V and 4 from J, leaving 6 bases between them. The CDR3 sequence is 13 residues long. The V gene's germline CDR1 is MNHNS and CDR2 SASEGT. This record belongs to a study of T cells in Graves' hyperthyroidism and ophthalmopathy. Amplification yielded TCR beta CDR3 regions, with RNA transcripts as the source. In the first-round RT-PCR of the TCR CDR3, the HTBI primer set was used. TCRdb analysed the multiplex PCR reads with MiXCR anew, one entry per CDR3 protein. The repertoire consists of around 300,000 distinct CDR3 sequences, with roughly 15% occurring once and the leading ten covering approximately 7.8%.

The sequencing input was blood. The chain has TRBV6-1 and TRBJ2-2; D remains unclear. The receptor was derived from a woman under 40 with Graves' hyperthyroidism that later progressed to Graves' ophthalmopathy. The CDR3: CASSDEFTGELFF. The CDR3 nucleotides read TGTGCCAGCAGTGATGAATTCACCGGGGAGCTGTTTTTT.